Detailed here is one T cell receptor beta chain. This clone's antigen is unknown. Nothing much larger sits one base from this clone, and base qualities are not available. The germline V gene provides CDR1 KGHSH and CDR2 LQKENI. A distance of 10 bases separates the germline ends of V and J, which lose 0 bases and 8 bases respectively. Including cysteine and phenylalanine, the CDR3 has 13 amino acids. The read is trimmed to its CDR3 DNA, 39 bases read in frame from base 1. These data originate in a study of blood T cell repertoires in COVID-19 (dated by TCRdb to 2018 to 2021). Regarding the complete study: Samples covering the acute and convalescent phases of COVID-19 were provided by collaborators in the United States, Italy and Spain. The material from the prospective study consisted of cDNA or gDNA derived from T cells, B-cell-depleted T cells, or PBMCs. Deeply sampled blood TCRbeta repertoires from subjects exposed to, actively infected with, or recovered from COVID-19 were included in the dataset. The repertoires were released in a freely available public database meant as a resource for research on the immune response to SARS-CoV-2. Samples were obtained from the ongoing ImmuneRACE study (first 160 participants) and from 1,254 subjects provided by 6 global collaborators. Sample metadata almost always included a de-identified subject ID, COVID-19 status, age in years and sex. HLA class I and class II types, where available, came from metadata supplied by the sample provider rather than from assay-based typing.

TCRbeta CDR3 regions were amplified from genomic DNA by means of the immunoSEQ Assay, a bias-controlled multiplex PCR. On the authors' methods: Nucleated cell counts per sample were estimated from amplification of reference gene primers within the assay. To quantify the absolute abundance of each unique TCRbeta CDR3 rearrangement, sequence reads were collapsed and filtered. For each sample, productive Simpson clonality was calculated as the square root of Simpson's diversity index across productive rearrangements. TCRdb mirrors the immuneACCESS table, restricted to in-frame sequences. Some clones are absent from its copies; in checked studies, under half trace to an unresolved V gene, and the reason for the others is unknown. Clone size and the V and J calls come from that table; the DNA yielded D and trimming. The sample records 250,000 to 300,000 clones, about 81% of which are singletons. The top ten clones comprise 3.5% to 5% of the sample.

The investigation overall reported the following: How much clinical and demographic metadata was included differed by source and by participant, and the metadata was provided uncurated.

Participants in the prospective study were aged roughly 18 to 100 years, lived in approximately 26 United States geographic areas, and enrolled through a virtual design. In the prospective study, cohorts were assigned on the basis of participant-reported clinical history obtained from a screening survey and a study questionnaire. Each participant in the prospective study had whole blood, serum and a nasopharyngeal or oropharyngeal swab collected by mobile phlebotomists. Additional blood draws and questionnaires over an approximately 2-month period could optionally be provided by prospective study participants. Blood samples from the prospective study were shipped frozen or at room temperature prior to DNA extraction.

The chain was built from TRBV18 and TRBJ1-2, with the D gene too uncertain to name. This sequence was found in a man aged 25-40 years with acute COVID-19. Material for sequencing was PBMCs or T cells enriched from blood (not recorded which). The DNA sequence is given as TGTGCCAGCTCACCACCGAGAGGAGTCGGCTACACCTTC. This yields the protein CASSPPRGVGYTF.